Listed here are 30 T cell receptor beta chains from one sample, sequenced in a study of blood T cells in healthy people across ages. Combining a sample-barcoded 5' primer with a J-beta primer mix, a second PCR ran for 7 to 11 cycles. One entry per CDR3 protein results from TCRdb running MiXCR on the 5' RACE reads. The table records 1.8 million or so distinct CDR3 sequences, more than 35% of them present only once. Sequencing input: blood. The receptors were gathered from a human donor in good health.

This sequence joins TRBV6-2 or TRBV6-3 and TRBJ2-7; 8 nucleotides line up with TRBD1. CDR1 and CDR2 (germline): MNHEY, SVGEGT. The V segment lost 7 bases and the J segment 1 base; nucleotides outside the gene matches: 6. This CDR3 spans 14 amino acids. This chain's CDR3 is CASNDRGGSYEQYF. As DNA, the CDR3 is TGTGCCAGCAACGACAGGGGCGGATCCTACGAGCAGTACTTC.

The genes are TRBV6-2 or TRBV6-3 and TRBJ2-2, with unresolved D. Germline V lookup: CDR1 MNHEY, CDR2 SVGEGT. Trimming pared 8 bases from V and 0 bases from J, leaving 10 bases between. The CDR3 consists of 14 residues. The CDR3 region is CASLGFANTGELFF. The DNA for the CDR3 is TGTGCCAGCCTGGGGTTCGCGAACACCGGGGAGCTGTTTTTT.

V usage is TRBV7-8 and J usage is TRBJ2-6; no definite D call. Per germline, CDR1 SGHVS and CDR2 FQNEAQ. The CDR3 has 15 residues. Trimming stripped 3 bases from V and 2 bases from J, with 8 bases between. Here the CDR3 reads CASSLPRTGANVLTF. DNA of the CDR3: TGTGCCAGCAGCTTGCCACGAACTGGGGCCAACGTCCTGACTTTC.

This clonotype has more than one count but fewer than ten. The CDR3 DNA sequence: TGTGCCAGCAGCCGAGAGGGAGGTTTCGATACGCAGTATTTT. This gives the protein CASSREGGFDTQYF. The chain has TRBV5-4 and TRBJ2-3; D is possibly TRBD2 (6 bases). Germline V gene sequence: CDR1 SGHNT, CDR2 YYREEE (reference sequence). The CDR3 has 14 amino acids. V was clipped by 4 bases and J by 6 bases, with 15 bases between them.

V and J are TRBV5-1 and TRBJ2-1; TRBD2 is a possible D gene (5 bases). Germline CDR1 and CDR2: SGHRS and YFSETQ. V lost 0 bases, J lost 0 bases, and 13 bases lay in between. The CDR3 consists of 17 residues. The CDR3 loop is CASSLALWENSYNEQFF. The CDR3 DNA reads as TGCGCCAGCAGCTTGGCCTTGTGGGAGAACTCCTACAATGAGCAGTTCTTC.

As regards this clonotype: One junction end disagrees with the germline gene, perhaps due to a read error. This chain links TRBV2 with TRBJ2-3; D is unclear. Germline values: CDR1 SNHLY, CDR2 FYNNEI. The CDR3 contains 14 residues. CDR3 sequence: CAGSEPLEDDTQYF. Here the CDR3 DNA reads TGTGCCGGCAGTGAGCCTCTTGAGGACGATACGCAGTATTTT.

The chain has TRBV7-8 and TRBJ1-2; no reliable D call. CDR3 length: 15 amino acids. The V and J ends lost 1 base and 4 bases respectively, with 13 bases between them. Germline V gene lookup returns CDR1 SGHVS and CDR2 FQNEAQ. This chain's CDR3 is CASSLVRNSIYGYTF. DNA of the CDR3: TGTGCCAGCAGCTTAGTGCGGAACTCCATCTATGGCTACACCTTC.

V gene TRBV19 combines with J gene TRBJ1-5; D possibly corresponds to TRBD1 (6 bases). The CDR3 runs to 15 residues. V was cut by 4 bases and J by 5 bases, with 15 bases left in between. Germline CDR1 is LNHDA and CDR2 is SQIVND (reference sequence). In DNA form, the CDR3 reads TGTGCCAGTAGTACCTTGGACAGTATAGATCAGCCCCAGCATTTT. Amino acids: CASSTLDSIDQPQHF.

The V gene is TRBV29-1, the J gene TRBJ1-1, with TRBD1 identical over 8 bases. The J segment lost 4 bases and the V segment lost 6 bases, leaving 4 bases of the junction unmatched. This CDR3 is 12 amino acids long. Germline-derived CDR1 and CDR2 are SQVTM and ANQGSEA. The CDR3 nucleotides read TGCAGCGTGAGGCAGGGGGCCACTGAAGCTTTCTTT. Translated, it gives CSVRQGATEAFF.

This clonotype was counted only a few times. The chain carries TRBV7-6 and TRBJ2-3; possible D gene TRBD2, 7 bases. Germline-derived CDR1 and CDR2 are SGHVS and FNYEAQ. The CDR3 has 17 residues. Between the trimmed V and J ends, which lost 5 bases and 2 bases, there was a span of 20 bases. The CDR3: CASSGRRGAGITDTQYF. Written as DNA, the CDR3 is TGTGCCAGCAGCGGTCGCAGGGGAGCGGGGATCACAGATACGCAGTATTTT.

To note about this clonotype: The junction departs from germline at one end; a sequencing error may be responsible. J is TRBJ2-4 and V is TRBV20-1; 9 nucleotides align to TRBD1. Germline assignment: CDR1 DFQATT and CDR2 SNEGSKA (reference sequence). The CDR3 runs 18 residues. This CDR3 is CSARDRDREWVVKNTQYF. The CDR3 nucleotides are TGCAGTGCTAGAGATCGGGACAGGGAATGGGTAGTCAAAAACACTCAGTACTTC.

This chain connects TRBV7-2 to TRBJ2-7; no firm D call. This CDR3 is built from 14 residues. The V and J ends lost 6 bases and 2 bases respectively, with 14 bases between them. Germline V lookup: CDR1 SGHTA, CDR2 FQGNSA. CDR3 region: CASSSGTQTYEQYF. The CDR3 DNA follows: TGTGCCAGCAGTTCCGGCACCCAAACCTACGAGCAGTACTTC.

This clonotype was recorded at least ten times. The chain uses TRBV7-8 and TRBJ2-6, with D unclear. In germline, CDR1 is SGHVS, CDR2 FQNEAQ. V was cut by 0 bases and J by 4 bases, with 10 bases left in between. The CDR3 extends over 16 amino acids. For the CDR3, the DNA is TGTGCCAGCAGCTTAGCTTGGACGACGGGGGCCAACGTCCTGACTTTC. It yields the protein CASSLAWTTGANVLTF.

This clonotype appeared a few times. V usage is TRBV20-1 and J usage is TRBJ2-7, with D uncertain. CDR1 is DFQATT and CDR2 is SNEGSKA in the germline V gene (reference sequence). Trimming took off 4 bases at V and 0 bases at J, with 10 bases between the two ends. CDR3 length: 13 residues. As DNA, the CDR3 is TGCAGTGCTACGCAGAGTTCCTCCTACGAGCAGTACTTC. Its protein product is CSATQSSSYEQYF.

This chain links TRBV20-1 with TRBJ1-2, with D hard to call. The CDR3 is 14 amino acids. Trimming removed 6 bases from V and 8 bases from J, with 22 bases in between. Germline V gives CDR1 DFQATT, CDR2 SNEGSKA (reference sequence). The CDR3 spells CSATPLDYQWGYTF. DNA of the CDR3: TGCAGTGCCACACCACTTGACTACCAGTGGGGCTACACCTTC.

In the case of this clonotype: Compared with germline, one end of the junction differs, possibly owing to a read error. The J gene is TRBJ2-1, the V gene TRBV6-5; a weak D match, TRBD1 (5 bases). The germline gives CDR1 MNHEY, CDR2 SVGAGI. This CDR3 region has 17 residues. The CDR3 DNA sequence: TGTGCCAGCAGTTCCCAAATGGGGCAGACACCTTACAATAAGCAGTTCTTC. Translated, it gives CASSSQMGQTPYNKQFF.

V gene TRBV28 combines with J gene TRBJ1-2, with D possibly being TRBD1 (5 bases). V was pared by 2 bases and J by 4 bases, with 20 bases between. The CDR3 runs 17 residues. CDR1 and CDR2 from the germline V gene are MDHEN and SYDVKM. This CDR3 is CASSLGGNADFRYGYTF. The CDR3 DNA reads TGTGCCAGCAGTTTAGGGGGTAATGCCGATTTCCGCTATGGCTACACCTTC.

Comments on this clonotype: Just one base apart from a much larger clone, this may be a read error. V gene TRBV12-3 or TRBV12-4 combines with J gene TRBJ1-2; D not certain. The CDR3 length is 14 residues. CDR3 coding DNA: TGTGCCAGCAGTCCCCCGGGTCTCTTCTATGACTACACCTTC. Translation gives CASSPPGLFYDYTF.

A word on this clonotype: This may be a read error, as it is one base from a much larger clone. This chain joins TRBV5-1 and TRBJ1-2, with a tentative D call TRBD1 (5 bases). Germline V gives CDR1 SGHRS, CDR2 YFSETQ. This CDR3 comprises 13 residues. The DNA for the CDR3 is TGCGCCATCAGCCGGGACGGAATATATGGCTACACCTTC. Its protein product is CAISRDGIYGYTF.

This clonotype was picked up one time. V and J are TRBV7-3 and TRBJ2-1; D may be TRBD2 (7 bases). In germline, CDR1 is SGHTA, CDR2 FQGTGA. With 5 bases removed from V and 5 bases from J, the gap between germline ends came to 19 bases. The CDR3 contains 16 residues. CDR3: CASSPPAGGPDNEQFF. The CDR3 coding sequence is TGTGCCAGCAGCCCGCCAGCCGGGGGGCCCGACAATGAGCAGTTCTTC.

The chain employs TRBV10-3 and TRBJ2-2; D is perhaps TRBD1 (6 bases). CDR1 ENHRY and CDR2 SYGVKD come from the germline V gene. The V end lost 0 bases, the J end lost 1 base, and 9 bases lay between the germline ends. There are 16 residues in the CDR3. This CDR3 reads CAISESRGGNTGELFF. The DNA for the CDR3 is TGTGCCATCAGTGAGTCCCGAGGGGGGAACACCGGGGAGCTGTTTTTT.

The chain links TRBV4-2 to TRBJ2-1, with TRBD1 matching 10 bases. The CDR3 is made up of 17 amino acids. The J segment lost 6 bases and the V segment lost 3 bases, leaving 11 bases of the junction unmatched. From germline, CDR1 is LGHNA and CDR2 YNFKEQ. The CDR3 DNA reads TGTGCCAGCAGCCATGATATCCGGGACAGGGGCTTCAATGAGCAGTTCTTC. Translated: CASSHDIRDRGFNEQFF.

The V call is TRBV5-1, the J call TRBJ2-3; 9 nucleotides match TRBD2. Germline CDR1 is SGHRS and CDR2 is YFSETQ. The CDR3 covers 18 residues. Trimming took 0 bases from V and 4 from J; bases not matched to a gene: 12. For the CDR3, the DNA is TGCGCCAGCAGCTTGGGGTTAGCGGGGGCGCGGGGCGCAGATACGCAGTATTTT. Its protein product is CASSLGLAGARGADTQYF.

This clonotype occurred a few times. The CDR3 loop is CASSSQTGGGEGNYGYTF. The DNA for the CDR3 is TGTGCCAGCAGCTCCCAGACAGGGGGCGGGGAGGGAAACTATGGCTACACCTTC. The chain carries TRBV5-5 and TRBJ1-2; TRBD1 matches at 10 bases. This CDR3 is 18 amino acids long. From germline, CDR1 is SGHKS and CDR2 YYEKEE (reference sequence). Losses at the gene ends were 3 bases for V and 2 bases for J; bases not matched to a gene: 13.

V is TRBV7-9 and J is TRBJ2-1; TRBD1 matches 9 bases. The CDR3 has 15 amino acids. Germline loops: CDR1 SEHNR, CDR2 FQNEAQ (reference sequence). V was clipped by 5 bases and J by 7 bases; unmatched bases: 9. The CDR3 nucleotides are TGTGCCAGCAGCCCCGGGACAGGGCCAACAAATGAGCAGTTCTTC. Encoded protein: CASSPGTGPTNEQFF.

This chain uses TRBV20-1 with TRBJ2-7; 7 positions agree with TRBD1. This CDR3 has 12 residues. Germline assignment: CDR1 DFQATT and CDR2 SNEGSKA (reference sequence). The CDR3, as DNA: TGCAGCCCAACAGGGGAATTGCACGAGCAGTACTTC. It codes for CSPTGELHEQYF.

This chain links TRBV4-3 with TRBJ1-2; D is possibly TRBD1 (6 bases). V lost 0 bases and J lost 8, with 25 bases in between. This CDR3 is 18 amino acids long. Per the germline V gene, CDR1 is LGHNA and CDR2 is YSLEER. The CDR3 reads CASSQDEGRGGGHAGYTF. The CDR3, as DNA: TGCGCCAGCAGCCAAGATGAAGGCAGGGGAGGAGGCCACGCGGGCTACACCTTC.

This clonotype came up a few times. This chain links TRBV14 with TRBJ2-3, with a possible D match to TRBD2 (5 bases). Germline V lookup: CDR1 SGHDN, CDR2 FVKESK. The CDR3 is 14 residues long. V lost 5 bases to trimming and J lost 2 bases, with 11 bases between them. The CDR3 loop reads CASSVTDYTDTQYF. CDR3 sequence (DNA): TGTGCCAGCAGCGTAACAGACTACACAGATACGCAGTATTTT.

The rearrangement joins TRBV13 to TRBJ1-2; D gene uncertain. Germline CDR1 is PRHDT and CDR2 is FYEKMQ (reference sequence). The CDR3 loop spans 13 amino acids. V was trimmed by 6 bases and J by 5 bases, leaving 13 bases between them. CDR3 amino acids: CASRRSTQYGYTF. The CDR3 DNA reads as TGTGCCAGCAGGCGTTCTACCCAATATGGCTACACCTTC.

This clonotype came up once. V is TRBV6-1 and J is TRBJ1-1, with a weak D call TRBD1 (5 bases). V gave up 1 base and J gave up 3 bases, with 6 bases separating them. CDR1 MNHNS and CDR2 SASEGT come from the germline V gene. There are 13 residues in the CDR3. In nucleotides, the CDR3 is TGTGCCAGCAGTGAAGTGGGGGACACTGAAGCTTTCTTT. This sequence encodes CASSEVGDTEAFF.